The T cell receptor (beta chain) described here comes from a study of T cell clones after liver transplantation. Looking at the study overall: In this trial, immunosuppression withdrawal was attempted within 2 years of liver transplant. TCRbeta sequencing after a pre-transplant mixed lymphocyte reaction identified graft-donor-reactive clones, later tracked in post-transplant blood. Graft-donor-reactive sequences were compared with third-party-reactive TCRbeta sequences from pre-transplant mixed lymphocyte reactions.

The CDR3 extends over 13 amino acids. With 4 bases removed from V and 7 bases from J, the gap between germline ends came to 10 bases. Germline V gene sequence: CDR1 MNHEY, CDR2 SVGAGI. This table comes from immunoSEQ multiplex PCR, and its TCRdb copy is limited to in-frame clones, with some not included. This table has 75,000 to 85,000 clones, around four fifths appearing once. Sequenced here: CD4+ T cells from blood, sampled at the 22-month timepoint. The V gene is TRBV6-5, the J gene TRBJ2-2, with D possibly matching TRBD1 (5 bases). This clonotype originated in a human patient who received a liver transplant. Some T cells could come from the graft donor. The CDR3 here is CASSFRGNGELFF. The DNA of the CDR3 is TGTGCCAGCAGTTTTAGGGGAAACGGGGAGCTGTTTTTT.